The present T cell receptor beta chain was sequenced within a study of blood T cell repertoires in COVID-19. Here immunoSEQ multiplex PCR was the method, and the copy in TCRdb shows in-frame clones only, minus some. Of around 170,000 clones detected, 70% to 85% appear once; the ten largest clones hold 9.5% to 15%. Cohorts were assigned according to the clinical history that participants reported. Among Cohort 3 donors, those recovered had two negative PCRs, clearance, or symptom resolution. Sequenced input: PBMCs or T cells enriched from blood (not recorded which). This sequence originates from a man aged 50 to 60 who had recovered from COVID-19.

The CDR3 region is CASSIGQLYGYTF. Here the CDR3 DNA reads TGTGCCAGTAGTATAGGACAGCTCTATGGCTACACCTTC. The rearrangement joins TRBV19 to TRBJ1-2, with TRBD1 as a possible D gene (5 bases). V lost 1 base, J lost 4 bases, and 7 bases lay in between. CDR3 length: 13 amino acids. Germline CDR1 is LNHDA and CDR2 is SQIVND (reference sequence).